This T cell receptor beta chain came from a study of T cell responses to AZD1222 COVID-19 vaccine. Regarding the study as a whole: Dominant CD4 TCR responses targeted spike regions 160-218 and 743-854. Increased Spike-specific TCR breadth and depth were observed after two AZD1222 doses. Donors were mostly white British, more females; clonal diversity possibly underestimated.

Method: immunoSEQ multiplex PCR; TCRdb's copy keeps in-frame clones and lacks some. The sample lists some 60,000 clones; 60% to 85% were seen once. Germline lookup yields CDR1 MNHNY and CDR2 SVGAGI (reference sequence). With 5 bases clipped from V and 0 bases from J, the junction kept 4 bases outside the gene matches. The CDR3 is made up of 14 amino acids. A note on this clone: No antigen is known for it.

This TCR was sampled from an adult who received the AZD1222 COVID-19 vaccine. The gene calls are TRBV6-6 and TRBJ2-7; 7 nucleotides line up with TRBD1. Sequenced material: peripheral blood, taken 28 days after the second AZD1222 dose. CDR3 amino acids: CASSDRDSSYEQYF. DNA of the CDR3: TGTGCCAGCAGTGACCGGGACAGCTCCTACGAGCAGTACTTC.